This T cell receptor beta chain was captured by sequencing in a study of CD8+CD57+ T cells in acquired aplastic anemia. The overall study: Average DNA yield from sorted CD4+ and CD8+ cells was around 3 ug.

The template for TCR beta VDJ and CDR3 sequence profiling was genomic DNA. TCRdb itself ran the reads through MiXCR, one entry per CDR3 protein. The data show roughly 64,000 distinct CDR3 sequences, 50% to 70% seen once. The length of the CDR3 is 16 residues. Germline V gene data show CDR1 as MDHEN and CDR2 as SYDVKM. The germline V and J ends were trimmed by 7 bases and 1 base, with 19 bases remaining between them. This receptor was identified in a human donor in good health, serving as a control. The chain recombines TRBV28 with TRBJ1-1; TRBD1 might be the D (6 bases). What was sequenced was sorted CD4+, CD8+, or CD8+CD57+ T cells (not recorded which) from PBMCs. CDR3 sequence (DNA): TGTGCCAGCAATGAGATTCGGACAGCGGCGAACACTGAAGCTTTCTTT. Protein product: CASNEIRTAANTEAFF.